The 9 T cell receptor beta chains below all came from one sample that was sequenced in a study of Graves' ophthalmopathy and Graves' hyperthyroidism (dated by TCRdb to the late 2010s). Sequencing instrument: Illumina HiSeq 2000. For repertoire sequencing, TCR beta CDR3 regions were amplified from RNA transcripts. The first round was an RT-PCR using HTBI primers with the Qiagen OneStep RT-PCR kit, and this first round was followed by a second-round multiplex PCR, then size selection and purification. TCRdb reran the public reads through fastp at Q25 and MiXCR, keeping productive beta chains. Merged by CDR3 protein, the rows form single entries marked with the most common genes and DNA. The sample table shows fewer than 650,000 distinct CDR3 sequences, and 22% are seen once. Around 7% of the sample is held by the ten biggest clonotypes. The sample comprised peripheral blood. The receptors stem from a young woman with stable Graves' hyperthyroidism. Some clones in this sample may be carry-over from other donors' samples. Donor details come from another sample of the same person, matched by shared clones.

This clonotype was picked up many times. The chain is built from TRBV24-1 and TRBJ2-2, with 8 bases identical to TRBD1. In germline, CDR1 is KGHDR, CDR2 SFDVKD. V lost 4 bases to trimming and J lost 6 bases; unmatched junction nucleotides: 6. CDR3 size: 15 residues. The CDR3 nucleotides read TGTGCCACCAGTGACTCAGGACAGGGCTCCGGGGAGCTGTTTTTT. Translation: CATSDSGQGSGELFF.

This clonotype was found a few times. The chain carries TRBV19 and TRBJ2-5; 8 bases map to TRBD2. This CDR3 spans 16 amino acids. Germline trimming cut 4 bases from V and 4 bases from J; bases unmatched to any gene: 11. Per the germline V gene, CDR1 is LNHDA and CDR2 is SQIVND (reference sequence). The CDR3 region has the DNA TGTGCCAGTAGTAAACGACCCGGGACTAGGGCAGAGACCCAGTACTTC. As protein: CASSKRPGTRAETQYF.

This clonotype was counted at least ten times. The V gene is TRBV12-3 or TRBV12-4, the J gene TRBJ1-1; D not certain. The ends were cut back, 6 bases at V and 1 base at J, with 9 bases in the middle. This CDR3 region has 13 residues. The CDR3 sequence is CASRFRQNTEAFF. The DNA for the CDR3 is TGTGCCAGCAGGTTCCGCCAGAACACTGAAGCTTTCTTT.

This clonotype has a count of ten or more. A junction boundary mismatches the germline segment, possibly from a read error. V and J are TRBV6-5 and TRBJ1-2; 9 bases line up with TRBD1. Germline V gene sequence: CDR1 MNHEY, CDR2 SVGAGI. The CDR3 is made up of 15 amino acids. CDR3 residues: CASSYSGTGRDGCTF. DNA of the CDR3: TGTGCCAGCAGTTACTCCGGGACAGGGAGGGACGGCTGCACCTTC.

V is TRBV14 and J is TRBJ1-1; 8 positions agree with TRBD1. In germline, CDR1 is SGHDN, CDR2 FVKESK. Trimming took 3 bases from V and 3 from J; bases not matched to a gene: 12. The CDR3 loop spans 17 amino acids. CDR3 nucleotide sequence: TGTGCCAGCAGCCACGGACAGGGCAATAGGTGGGACACTGAAGCTTTCTTT. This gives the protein CASSHGQGNRWDTEAFF.

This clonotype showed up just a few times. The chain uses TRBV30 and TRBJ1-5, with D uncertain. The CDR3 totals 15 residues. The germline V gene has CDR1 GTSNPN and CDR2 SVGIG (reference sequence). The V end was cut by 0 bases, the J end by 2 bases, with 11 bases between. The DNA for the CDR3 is TGTGCCTGGAGTGTACGCGGGATTGGCAATCAGCCCCAGCATTTT. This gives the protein CAWSVRGIGNQPQHF. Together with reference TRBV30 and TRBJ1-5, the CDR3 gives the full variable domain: SQTIHQWPATLVQPVGSPLSLECTVEGTSNPNLYWYRQAAGRGLQLLFYSVGIGQISSEVPQNLSASRPQDRQFILSSKKLLLSDSGFYLCAWSVRGIGNQPQHFGDGTRLSIL.

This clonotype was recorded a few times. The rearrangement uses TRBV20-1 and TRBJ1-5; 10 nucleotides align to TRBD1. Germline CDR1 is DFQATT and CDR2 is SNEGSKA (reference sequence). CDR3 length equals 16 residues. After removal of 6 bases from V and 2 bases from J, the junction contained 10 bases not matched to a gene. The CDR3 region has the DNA TGCAGTGCCGCTGACAGGGGGCGAAGGGGCAATCAGCCCCAGCATTTT. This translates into CSAADRGRRGNQPQHF.

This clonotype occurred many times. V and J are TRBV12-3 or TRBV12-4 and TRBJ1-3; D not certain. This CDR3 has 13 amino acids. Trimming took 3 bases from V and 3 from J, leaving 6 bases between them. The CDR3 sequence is CASSFSGGNTIYF. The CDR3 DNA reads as TGTGCCAGCAGTTTCTCGGGTGGAAACACCATATATTTT.

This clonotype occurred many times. CDR3 in amino acids: CSAHRGQSTGELFF. DNA for the CDR3: TGCAGTGCTCACAGGGGGCAGAGCACCGGGGAGCTGTTTTTT. The chain employs TRBV20-1 and TRBJ2-2, with 9 bases lining up with TRBD1. V trimming: 5 bases; J trimming: 4 bases; junction bases outside the gene matches: 5. Germline V gene lookup returns CDR1 DFQATT and CDR2 SNEGSKA (reference sequence). The CDR3 consists of 14 residues.